This T cell receptor (beta chain) came from a study of T-cell memory formation after mild COVID-19. Study-wide results and limits: CD4/CD8 balance held among clones contracting day 15 to 85, and later expanders leaned CD4+.

The germline CDR1 and CDR2 sequences are SEHNR and FQNEAQ (reference sequence). This CDR3 comprises 15 residues. The V gene lost 1 base and the J gene lost 2 bases, with 9 bases spanning the gap. TCRdb processed the 5' RACE reads anew with MiXCR; each CDR3 protein has one entry. The repertoire holds hundreds of thousands of distinct CDR3 sequences, about 16% seen once, with roughly 21% in the top ten. Notes on this clonotype: Its antigen is currently unknown.

The sample taken for sequencing was PBMCs or a T cell subset sorted from them (not recorded which). This rearrangement joins TRBV7-9 to TRBJ2-4; D gene unclear. This TCR derives from a young man who had mild COVID-19 (a few samples of this study predate the infection). Cell type and time point are not known. The CDR3 spells CASSLGGLTKNIQYF. The DNA for the CDR3 is TGTGCCAGCAGCTTAGGAGGATTAACCAAAAACATTCAGTACTTC.